This TCR beta chain stems from a study of blood T cell repertoires in COVID-19. Across the whole study: Specimens from acute and convalescent COVID-19 originated in the United States, Italy and Spain. In each case, the material was cDNA or gDNA derived from T cells, B-cell-depleted T cells, or PBMCs.

This CDR3 spans 14 amino acids. The germline CDR1 and CDR2 sequences are ENHRY and SYGVKD. The V gene end was trimmed by 6 bases and the J gene end by 2 bases; junction bases not matched to a gene: 3. The study recruited people aged roughly 18 to 100 years across more than 20 US areas. TCRdb's table, derived via immunoSEQ multiplex PCR, lists solely in-frame clones and lacks some. The data show about 150,000 clones, less than 80% seen once. This sequence was found in a woman between 65 and 79 years old in a cohort exposed to, infected with or recovered from COVID-19 (not recorded which). Sequencing input: PBMCs or T cells enriched from blood (not recorded which). This rearrangement joins TRBV10-3 to TRBJ2-3; 9 bases fit TRBD1. CDR3 bases: TGTGCCATCAGCGGGACAGGGACCACAGATACGCAGTATTTT. It specifies CAISGTGTTDTQYF.